This T cell receptor beta chain was captured by sequencing in a study of T cell clones after liver transplantation. Across the whole study: Immunosuppression withdrawal was tried within 2 years after liver transplantation in this trial. Pre-transplant mixed lymphocyte reactions yielded third-party-reactive TCRbeta sequences as comparators for graft-donor-reactive sequences.

As to this clone: Its cognate antigen is unknown.

Per the germline V gene, CDR1 is SQVTM and CDR2 is ANQGSEA. The CDR3 is made up of 13 amino acids. Between the trimmed V and J ends, which lost 4 bases and 0 bases, there was a span of 9 bases. Study outcomes and limitations: Low donor cell numbers restricted donor-reactive repertoire measurement in a couple of subjects.

Using immunoSEQ multiplex PCR, the repertoire was profiled, and TCRdb retains in-frame clones only, with some absent. The sample contains tens of thousands of clones, around nine tenths of which appear only once. The TCR sequence derives from a human donor who received a liver transplant. The chain employs TRBV29-1 and TRBJ1-1; D uncertain. The material was CD4+ T cells from blood, obtained before liver transplant. CDR3 coding DNA: TGCAGCGTTGTTAAGAGTATGAACACTGAAGCTTTCTTT. Translation gives CSVVKSMNTEAFF.